This T cell receptor (beta chain) was sequenced in a study of regulatory T cells in long-lasting Graves disease. The time point was: persistent/refractory GD, antithyroid drugs over 5 years with positive TRAb. Preparation of the TCR library used RNA extracted from PBMCs. In this sample, this clonotype turned up a few times. Germline CDR1 reads SGHDN; CDR2 reads FVKESK. The germline V and J ends were trimmed by 2 bases and 7 bases, with 11 bases remaining between them. The CDR3 contains 13 residues. Construction of TCR beta libraries relied on iRepertoire HTBI primers and on Arm-PCR targeting CDR3 regions. MiXCR, run by TCRdb on the multiplex PCR reads, gives a single entry per CDR3 protein. The table lists about 400,000 distinct CDR3 sequences, less than 25% of them singletons, with about a fifth in the top ten.

Sequencing was performed on peripheral blood mononuclear cells (PBMCs), taken when the disease was refractory, from a patient treated with antithyroid drugs. This receptor was identified in a female donor with Graves disease. The V call is TRBV14, the J call TRBJ1-2, with D maybe TRBD1 (5 bases). The CDR3 region has the DNA TGTGCCAGCAGCCAACAGGGTAAAGGTGGCTACACCTTC. It yields the protein CASSQQGKGGYTF.